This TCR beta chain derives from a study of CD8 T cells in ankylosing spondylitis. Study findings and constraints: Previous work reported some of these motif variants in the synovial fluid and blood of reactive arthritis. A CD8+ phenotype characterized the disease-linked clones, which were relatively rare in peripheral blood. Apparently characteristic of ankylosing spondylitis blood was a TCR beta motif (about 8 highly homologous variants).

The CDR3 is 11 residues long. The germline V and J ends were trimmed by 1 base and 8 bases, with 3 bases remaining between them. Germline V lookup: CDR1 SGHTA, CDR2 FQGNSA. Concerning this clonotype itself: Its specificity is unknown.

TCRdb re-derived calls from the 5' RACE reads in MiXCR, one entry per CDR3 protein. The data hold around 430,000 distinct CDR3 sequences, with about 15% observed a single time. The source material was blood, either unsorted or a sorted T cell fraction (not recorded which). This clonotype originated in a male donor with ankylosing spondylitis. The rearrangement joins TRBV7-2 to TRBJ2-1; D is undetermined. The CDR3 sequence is CASSLVHEQFF. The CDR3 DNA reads TGTGCCAGCAGCTTAGTTCATGAGCAGTTCTTC.